This is a list of T cell receptor beta chains from one sample in a study of CD8+ T cells in alopecia areata. Assay used: immunoSEQ multiplex PCR; TCRdb lists only in-frame clones, some missing. The data show approximately 99,000 clones, roughly 55% seen once. The sample consisted of NKG2D-low CD8+ T cells sorted from blood. These receptors all stem from a human donor with alopecia areata. CDR3s include the opening cysteine and the closing phenylalanine or tryptophan. A D gene is named only where the DNA matches it firmly. Some rows mark clone size as missing; the rest say once, few, many or name a class of expanded clone.

V	D	J	size	DNA	CDR3
TRBV12-5	NA	TRBJ2-4	NA	TGTGCTAGTGGTTTGGCCCCAACTCTTGACCCAGCCAAAAACATTCAGTACTTC	CASGLAPTLDPAKNIQYF
TRBV7-8	NA	TRBJ2-1	NA	TGTGCCAGCAGCCTAACCGGGACTGGCTACAATGAGCAGTTCTTC	CASSLTGTGYNEQFF
TRBV4-1	TRBD2	TRBJ2-5	NA	TGCGCCAGCAGCGCCGGGACGCTTATAGCGGGACCCCAAGAGACCCAGTACTTC	CASSAGTLIAGPQETQYF
TRBV14	NA	TRBJ2-1	few	TGTGCCAGCAGCCAAGGGGGTTTCAGTGAGCAGTTCTTC	CASSQGGFSEQFF
TRBV5-1	NA	TRBJ2-7	few	TGCGCCAGCAGCAGGGGCTACGAGCAGTACTTC	CASSRGYEQYF
TRBV25-1	TRBD1	TRBJ2-7	NA	TGTGCCAGCAGCCCGGGACAGGTGTACGAGCAGTACTTC	CASSPGQVYEQYF
TRBV27	TRBD1	TRBJ1-1	NA	TGTGCCAGCAGTTTAAGGGACAGACGTGGCACTGAAGCTTTCTTT	CASSLRDRRGTEAFF
TRBV7-9	NA	TRBJ2-2	few	TGTGCCAGCAGCGTAGGGAGCGGGGAGCTGTTTTTT	CASSVGSGELFF
TRBV28	TRBD1	TRBJ2-3	NA	TGTGCCAGCAGCTCGGACAGGACTAGCACAGATACGCAGTATTTT	CASSSDRTSTDTQYF
TRBV11-2	TRBD2	TRBJ2-1	once	TGTGCCAGCAGCTTAGAGCAAGGACTAGCGGTCTACAATGAGCAGTTCTTC	CASSLEQGLAVYNEQFF
TRBV9	NA	TRBJ2-6	NA	TGTGCCAGCAGCTCCCCCAGACAGGGACTTGAGGGGGCCAACGTCCTGACTTTC	CASSSPRQGLEGANVLTF
TRBV4-1	TRBD2	TRBJ2-1	NA	TGCGCCAGCAGCCTGCGGGGGAATGAGCAGTTCTTC	CASSLRGNEQFF
TRBV5-1	NA	TRBJ2-5	NA	TGCGCCAGCAGCTTTTATGAGACATCCCAAGAGACCCAGTACTTC	CASSFYETSQETQYF
TRBV29-1	NA	TRBJ2-5	few	TGCAGCGTTGCAGCTCGGGTGGTCGGCCAAGAGACCCAGTACTTC	CSVAARVVGQETQYF
TRBV13	NA	TRBJ2-1	few	TGTGCCAGCACCAACTCCCAGGGACGACTACTCTCATACAATGAGCAGTTCTTC	CASTNSQGRLLSYNEQFF
TRBV2	NA	TRBJ1-1	NA	TGTGCCAGCAGTCCCTTCTCGGGGAACACTGAAGCTTTCTTT	CASSPFSGNTEAFF
TRBV11-2	TRBD2	TRBJ2-1	NA	TGTGCCAGCACAGGGCGTAGCGGGAACTACAATGAGCAGTTCTTC	CASTGRSGNYNEQFF
TRBV28	NA	TRBJ2-7	NA	TGTGCCAGCAGTGAACTATCCCTATACGAGCAGTACTTC	CASSELSLYEQYF
TRBV6-5	NA	TRBJ2-5	NA	TGTGCCAGCAGTCCCGGGACACGCCAAGAGACCCAGTACTTC	CASSPGTRQETQYF
TRBV27	NA	TRBJ2-7	few	TGTGCCAGCACCTCACTTGTGGGGGCTGTCCACGAGCAGTACTTC	CASTSLVGAVHEQYF
TRBV21-1	NA	TRBJ2-3	few	TGTGCCAGCAGCAAAGACAACGGTTGTATCGCAGATACGCAGTATTTT	CASSKDNGCIADTQYF
TRBV28	TRBD2	TRBJ2-1	NA	TGTGCCAGCAGCCGAGCGGGATTGGCCGGGGAGCAGTTCTTC	CASSRAGLAGEQFF
TRBV25-1	NA	TRBJ2-5	once	TGTGCCAGCAACCGGGGGTCAGAGACCCAGTACTTC	CASNRGSETQYF
TRBV2	NA	TRBJ2-1	NA	TGTGCCAGCAGTGTACAGGGTTCTCTCGATGAGCAGTTCTTC	CASSVQGSLDEQFF
TRBV6-1	NA	TRBJ2-7	NA	TGTGCCAGCAGCCCGGGGCGTCAAACAGGCTACGAGCAGTACTTC	CASSPGRQTGYEQYF
TRBV7-9	NA	TRBJ1-5	NA	TGTGCCAGCAGCTCCGAGGGTCATCAGCCCCAGCATTTT	CASSSEGHQPQHF
TRBV10-3	TRBD1	TRBJ1-1	NA	TGTGCCATCAGTCGGGACAGGGAGAATCTCGTGGCTTTCTTT	CAISRDRENLVAFF
TRBV19	NA	TRBJ1-2	once	TGTGCCAGTAGTATTAGTAGCTTGGATGGCTACACCTTC	CASSISSLDGYTF
TRBV7-9	NA	TRBJ2-1	few	TGTGCCAGCAGCCAAAAGAAGGAGGGGAGCTCGTTCTTC	CASSQKKEGSSFF
TRBV13	NA	TRBJ1-1	NA	TGTGCCAGCAGCCTAGGACAGTTCTGGGGCACTGAAGCTTTCTTT	CASSLGQFWGTEAFF
TRBV28	TRBD1	TRBJ2-7	NA	TGTGCCATAGGGGACAGGGTAGATTCGGGCGAGCAGTACTTC	CAIGDRVDSGEQYF
TRBV28	NA	TRBJ2-1	NA	TGTGCCAGCAGTAAGTCAGATAGAACCTACAATGAGCAGTTCTTC	CASSKSDRTYNEQFF
TRBV28	TRBD1	TRBJ2-1	NA	TGTGCCAGCAGTCACAGGGGGCTCTCCTACAATGAGCAGTTCTTC	CASSHRGLSYNEQFF
TRBV27	NA	TRBJ2-1	NA	TGTGCCAGCAGTCCTCCCCCCGGGACTCCTCACTTGTTCTTC	CASSPPPGTPHLFF
TRBV18	NA	TRBJ2-5	NA	TGTGCCAGCTCAAAGGTGGACAGCCAAGAGACCCAGTACTTC	CASSKVDSQETQYF
TRBV27	NA	TRBJ2-2	NA	TGTGCCAGCAATACGGGCGGCACCGGGGAGCTGTTTTTT	CASNTGGTGELFF
TRBV27	NA	TRBJ2-2	NA	TGTGCCAGCAGTCCGGGGGTAAACACCGGGGAGCTGTTTTTT	CASSPGVNTGELFF
TRBV29-1	TRBD1	TRBJ2-7	NA	TGCAGCGTCGAAGGAACCGGGACAGACTCCTACGAGCAGTACTTC	CSVEGTGTDSYEQYF
TRBV11-2	NA	TRBJ2-3	NA	TGTGCCAGCAGCTTGTTCGCAGATACGCAGTATTTT	CASSLFADTQYF
TRBV4-1	NA	TRBJ1-1	NA	TGCGCCAGCAGCCACGCCGAGGGAGGGAACGATGAAGCTTTCTTT	CASSHAEGGNDEAFF
TRBV7-9	NA	TRBJ2-1	few	TGCTTTGTGGGAGAAGGCGTTGAGCAGTTCTTC	CFVGEGVEQFF
TRBV9	NA	TRBJ1-1	few	TGTGCCAGCAGCGTAGATGGGGGAGGTGCTGAAGCTTTCTTT	CASSVDGGGAEAFF
TRBV19	NA	TRBJ2-7	NA	TGTGCCAGTAGCCCCAGGGGGGACTCCACCTACGAGCAGTACTTC	CASSPRGDSTYEQYF
TRBV6-1	NA	TRBJ1-5	NA	TGTGCCAGCAGTGAGGTTCAGCCCCAGCATTTT	CASSEVQPQHF
TRBV29-1	NA	TRBJ1-2	NA	TGCAGCGTTGAGGCGGGGTTAGGCGGCTACACCTTC	CSVEAGLGGYTF
TRBV13	NA	TRBJ2-1	NA	TGTGCCAGCAGCCAAAATGTGGGGACTCGCGATGAGCAGTTCTTC	CASSQNVGTRDEQFF
TRBV12-5	NA	TRBJ2-5	few	TGTGCTAGTGTGGGGTCCGGACATATCCCCCAAGAGACCCAGTACTTC	CASVGSGHIPQETQYF
TRBV9	TRBD1	TRBJ2-5	NA	TGTGCCAGCAGCGTATTACAGGGGGCCGAGACCCAGTACTTC	CASSVLQGAETQYF
TRBV30	NA	TRBJ2-1	NA	TGTGCCTGGAGCTCTGTCAATGAGCAGTTCTTC	CAWSSVNEQFF
TRBV5-1	NA	TRBJ1-1	NA	TGCGCCAGCAGCTTGGAGGGGAAGAACACTGAAGCTTTCTTT	CASSLEGKNTEAFF
TRBV27	NA	TRBJ1-1	NA	TGTGCCAGCAACGGACGAGGGAACACTGAAGCTTTCTTT	CASNGRGNTEAFF